This T cell receptor (beta chain) emerged from a study of blood T cell repertoires in COVID-19. The wider study: From the United States, Italy and Spain came samples of acute and convalescent COVID-19.

Seattle's enrolled individuals joined amid active infection and were then monitored longitudinally. How the authors handled the data: Quantification of nucleated cells was approximated via reference gene primer amplification. Repertoires were generated with immunoSEQ multiplex PCR, while TCRdb's copy carries only in-frame clones and drops some. Clonal size and the V and J genes are those of that table, whereas D and trimming came from the DNA. The data show some 390,000 clones, with around 87% seen just once and approximately 2.4% held by the top ten. This TCR was sampled from an older woman with COVID-19, enrolled during active disease. The sequenced material came from peripheral blood.

CDR3 sequence reads: CASRDRELVYNEQFF. In DNA form, the CDR3 reads TGTGCCAGCAGGGACAGGGAATTGGTATACAATGAGCAGTTCTTC. The V call is TRBV2, the J call TRBJ2-1; the match to TRBD1 covers 8 bases. The CDR3 is made up of 15 amino acids. J gave up 4 bases and V 6 bases, and 8 bases lay outside the gene matches. CDR1 is SNHLY, CDR2 FYNNEI, per germline.